This T cell receptor (beta chain) appears in the sequencing data of a study of immune evolution from preneoplasia to lung adenocarcinoma. Patients had resection in Japan or China between the mid-2010s and the late 2010s. Two lung cancer pathologists independently confirmed each histologic diagnosis. A few counts support this clone. The antigen is unknown. Whole-study findings and limits: Later-stage lesions seemingly showed higher T cell density and diversity than normal lung. Normal lung had the highest top T cell clone frequencies.

Using immunoSEQ multiplex PCR, the repertoire was profiled, and TCRdb retains in-frame clones only, with some absent. The sample shows about 6,200 clones, about 70% of them seen only once. The CDR3 spans 15 residues. V lost 6 bases to trimming and J lost 3 bases, with 15 bases between them. Germline V lookup: CDR1 SGHRS, CDR2 YFSETQ. V gene TRBV5-1 combines with J gene TRBJ2-2; D not resolved. Sequenced material: FFPE adjacent normal lung tissue. This receptor was identified in a donor aged 70 or over with lung adenocarcinoma. CDR3 residues: CASTQTRLDTGELFF. The CDR3 DNA reads as TGCGCCAGCACCCAGACAAGATTGGACACCGGGGAGCTGTTTTTT.